These T cell receptor beta chains were read from a single sample in a study of control samples from healthy donors and cancer patients. TCRdb's table, derived via immunoSEQ multiplex PCR, lists solely in-frame clones and lacks some. Here the sample spans about 110,000 clones, roughly 90% being singletons. The sample was blood. These receptors were obtained from a woman in her 50s in good health. Both conserved end residues are part of each CDR3. Each record gives: CDR3 DNA, CDR3 protein, V gene, CDR3 length, D gene, clone size, J gene. The D gene is left open where the match is weak. Expanded clones are given a class, and other clones once, few, many or no size at all.

TGTGCCAGCAGCTTAGTCTCGGGGCGATCAGGGGCCAACGTCCTGACTTTC | CASSLVSGRSGANVLTF | TRBV7-9 | 17 | NA | NA | TRBJ2-6
TGTGCCAGCGGGACTAGGGGTATGCCCACAGATACGCAGTATTTT | CASGTRGMPTDTQYF | TRBV2 | 15 | TRBD2 | NA | TRBJ2-3
TGTGCCACCCGGACCCAGGGCCGGCAAGGCGAGCAGTACTTC | CATRTQGRQGEQYF | TRBV2 | 14 | NA | NA | TRBJ2-7
TGTGCCAGTAGTCTTAGATGGGGCTTGAACACCGGGGAGCTGTTTTTT | CASSLRWGLNTGELFF | TRBV19 | 16 | NA | NA | TRBJ2-2
TGTGCCAGCAGTTACTTGCAGCCAAATCAGCCCCAGCATTTT | CASSYLQPNQPQHF | TRBV6-2/TRBV6-3 | 14 | NA | NA | TRBJ1-5
TGTGCCAGCAGTGGGCAGGGGATTCCTCTCTCTGGAAACACCATATATTTT | CASSGQGIPLSGNTIYF | TRBV6-1 | 17 | NA | NA | TRBJ1-3
TGTGCCAGCAGCTTGAGGAGCTCCTATAATTCACCCCTCCACTTT | CASSLRSSYNSPLHF | TRBV5-6 | 15 | NA | NA | TRBJ1-6
TGTGCCAGCAGTCTTGGACTAGCGGGTACCTACAATGAGCAGTTCTTC | CASSLGLAGTYNEQFF | TRBV6-6 | 16 | TRBD2 | NA | TRBJ2-1
TGTGCCAGCAGCTTGTCGGGGTTACACGGCTACACCTTC | CASSLSGLHGYTF | TRBV7-9 | 13 | NA | NA | TRBJ1-2
TGCGCCAGCAGCCAACCAACGGGGGCTCAAGAGACCCAGTACTTC | CASSQPTGAQETQYF | TRBV4-1 | 15 | NA | NA | TRBJ2-5
TGTGCCATCAGTGACCCCTTTTGGGCTAGAGAAAACCAAGAGACCCAGTACTTC | CAISDPFWARENQETQYF | TRBV10-3 | 18 | NA | NA | TRBJ2-5
TGTGCCAGCAGGCCCCAACGAGGGAAGTCGGAACAAGAGACCCAGTACTTC | CASRPQRGKSEQETQYF | TRBV3-1/TRBV3-2 | 17 | NA | NA | TRBJ2-5
TGTGCCAGCAGCCCATGGGGTAGCAGCGATACGCAGTATTTT | CASSPWGSSDTQYF | TRBV3-1/TRBV3-2 | 14 | NA | once | TRBJ2-3
TGTGCCAGCAGTTTACAGACAGAAGAGACCCAGTACTTC | CASSLQTEETQYF | TRBV28 | 13 | NA | NA | TRBJ2-5
TGTGCCTGGAGTGTCGGGACAGGGGCAGGAGATACGCAGTATTTT | CAWSVGTGAGDTQYF | TRBV30 | 15 | TRBD1 | NA | TRBJ2-3
TGTGCCAGCAGCGTAGTTGGGGGCTTGAATCCCTACAATGAGCAGTTCTTC | CASSVVGGLNPYNEQFF | TRBV9 | 17 | NA | NA | TRBJ2-1
TGCGCCAGCAGCCAAGAGTATGAGTTAATTGGGGCAAGGGATAATTCACCCCTCCACTTT | CASSQEYELIGARDNSPLHF | TRBV4-3 | 20 | NA | NA | TRBJ1-6
TGTGCCAGCAGCTTAGGGTCGGGGTTTTATAATTCACCCCTCCACTTT | CASSLGSGFYNSPLHF | TRBV7-9 | 16 | NA | NA | TRBJ1-6
TGCAGCGTTGGGGACCCAGGGTACACCTTC | CSVGDPGYTF | TRBV29-1 | 10 | NA | NA | TRBJ1-2
TGTGCCAGCAGTGACTTCGGGACAGGGCTCAACTATGGCTACACCTTC | CASSDFGTGLNYGYTF | TRBV25-1 | 16 | TRBD1 | NA | TRBJ1-2
TGTGCCAGCAGCCAAGACCGACAGGGACCAGATACGCAGTATTTT | CASSQDRQGPDTQYF | TRBV3-1/TRBV3-2 | 15 | TRBD1 | NA | TRBJ2-3